This T cell receptor beta chain was obtained from a study of regulatory T cells in long-lasting Graves disease. Overall study results and limits: Newly diagnosed Graves' patients had higher TCR diversity than persistent ones. With persistent disease, TRBV28, TRBJ1-2 and TRBJ2-5 were the favored segments.

Trimming took 0 bases from V and 2 from J; bases not matched to a gene: 16. Germline CDR1 and CDR2: SGDLS and YYNGEE. The length of the CDR3 is 20 residues. CDR3-region Arm-PCR and iRepertoire HTBI primers produced the TCR beta libraries. TCRdb ran MiXCR on the multiplex PCR reads and lists one entry per CDR3 protein. Among roughly 300,000 distinct CDR3 sequences, around 21% were seen once, and the ten largest hold more than 55%. As for this clonotype: The antigen is not known.

This sample's time point: persistent/refractory GD, antithyroid drugs over 5 years with positive TRAb. Extracted RNA from PBMCs served as the source of the TCR library. Recruitment took place at an endocrinology department in Xi'an, China. EDTA tubes received around 9.4 milliliters of collected peripheral blood. The V gene is TRBV9, the J gene TRBJ2-5, with 10 bases lining up with TRBD2. Here the sequenced sample was peripheral blood mononuclear cells (PBMCs), taken when the disease was refractory, from a patient treated with antithyroid drugs. The sequence was obtained from a female donor with Graves disease. CDR3 residues: CASSVAGLAGERGLQETQYF. CDR3 in DNA: TGTGCCAGCAGCGTAGCCGGCCTAGCGGGAGAGCGAGGACTTCAAGAGACCCAGTACTTC.